The clone carrying this TCR beta chain was detected ten times or more. As yet, its antigen is unknown. These data originate in a study of T cells in Graves' hyperthyroidism and ophthalmopathy. As for the study in general: It was at initial diagnosis, before any treatment, that peripheral blood was collected.

The V and J ends lost 5 bases and 0 bases respectively, with 13 bases between them. This CDR3 spans 16 amino acids. Looked up from germline, CDR1 is SGHNT and CDR2 is YENEEA. RNA transcripts yielded amplified TCR beta CDR3 regions. The HTBI primer set drove a first-round RT-PCR of the TCR CDR3. TCRdb recomputed calls from the multiplex PCR reads with MiXCR, one row per CDR3 protein. The table shows hundreds of thousands of distinct CDR3 sequences, with less than 20% occurring only once. Orbital computed tomography and thyroid ultrasound, together with serum TRAb and thyroxine and clinical symptoms, were used for diagnoses. Study-level results: A model of 13 V-J pairs discriminated ophthalmopathy from stable hyperthyroidism. Most expanded thyroid clonotypes above 0.001 also appeared in blood.

The TCR comes from a man between 45 and 60 years old with Graves' ophthalmopathy. The rearrangement joins TRBV11-3 to TRBJ2-2; TRBD2 might be the D (6 bases). The sequenced sample was blood. CDR3 sequence (DNA): TGTGCCAGCAGCCTAAGGCTAGCGTCGAACACCGGGGAGCTGTTTTTT. Translation: CASSLRLASNTGELFF. The full variable domain, completed using reference TRBV11-3 and TRBJ2-2, is EAGVVQSPRYKIIEKKQPVAFWCNPISGHNTLYWYLQNLGQGPELLIRYENEEAVDDSQLPKDRFSAERLKGVDSTLKIQPAELGDSAVYLCASSLRLASNTGELFFGEGSRLTVL.